This T cell receptor beta chain stems from a study of cytomegalovirus exposure and HLA in healthy donors. General study results and limits: Previous analysis showed most TCR beta V segments were productive about 87% or about 30% of the time. Evidence from a later analysis indicated that most CMV-associated TCR beta chains looked HLA-restricted. Reports state that TCR beta sequences accurately predicted most subjects' HLA-A and HLA-B alleles.

A remark on this clone: The antigen remains unidentified.

The V and J ends lost 7 bases and 6 bases respectively, with 16 bases between them. Germline V gene sequence: CDR1 LNHDA, CDR2 SQIVND (reference sequence). This CDR3 has 13 residues. A multiplex PCR was run with 60 Vbeta primers and 13 Jbeta primers. Clones were sequenced by immunoSEQ multiplex PCR, and TCRdb holds only the in-frame ones, with some missing. The table shows 100,000 to 150,000 clones, with 73% occurring only once. The TCR originated in a man aged 55 to 70 in good health and CMV-seropositive. This rearrangement joins TRBV19 to TRBJ2-7; perhaps TRBD1 as D (5 bases). Material: PBMCs. The CDR3: CASTPGYGSEQYF. Written as DNA, the CDR3 is TGTGCCAGTACTCCAGGGTACGGAAGCGAGCAGTACTTC. The variable domain in full, completed from reference TRBV19 and TRBJ2-7, reads DGGITQSPKYLFRKEGQNVTLSCEQNLNHDAMYWYRQDPGQGLRLIYYSQIVNDFQKGDIAEGYSVSREKKESFPLTVTSAQKNPTAFYLCASTPGYGSEQYFGPGTRLTVT.